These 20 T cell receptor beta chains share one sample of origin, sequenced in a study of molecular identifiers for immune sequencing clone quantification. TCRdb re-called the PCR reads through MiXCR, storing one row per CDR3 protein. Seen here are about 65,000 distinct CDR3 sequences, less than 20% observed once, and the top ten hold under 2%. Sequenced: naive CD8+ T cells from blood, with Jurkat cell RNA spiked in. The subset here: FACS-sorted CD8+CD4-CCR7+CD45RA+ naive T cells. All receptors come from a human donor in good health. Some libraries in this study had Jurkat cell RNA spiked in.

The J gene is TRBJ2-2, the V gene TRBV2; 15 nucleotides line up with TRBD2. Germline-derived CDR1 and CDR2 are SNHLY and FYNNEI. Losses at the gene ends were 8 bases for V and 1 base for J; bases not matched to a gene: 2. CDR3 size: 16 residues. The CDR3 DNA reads TGTGCCAGCGAGGGACTAGCGGGAGGGAACACCGGGGAGCTGTTTTTT. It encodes CASEGLAGGNTGELFF.

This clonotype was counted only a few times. CDR3 bases: TGTGCCAGCAGTGGAGCACCTACAGCGGGGTACTACGAGCAGTACTTC. Protein product: CASSGAPTAGYYEQYF. The chain links TRBV6-1 to TRBJ2-7, with 7 bases fitting TRBD2. Unmatched junction bases numbered 12, after V lost 4 bases and J lost 3 bases. This CDR3 is 16 amino acids long. Germline values: CDR1 MNHNS, CDR2 SASEGT.

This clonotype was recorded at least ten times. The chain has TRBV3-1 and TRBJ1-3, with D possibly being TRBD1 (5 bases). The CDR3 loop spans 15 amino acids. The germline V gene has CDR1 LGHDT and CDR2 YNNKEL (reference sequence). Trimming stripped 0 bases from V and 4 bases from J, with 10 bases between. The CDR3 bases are TGTGCCAGCAGCCAAGATCTGGACATCGGAAACACCATATATTTT. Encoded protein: CASSQDLDIGNTIYF.

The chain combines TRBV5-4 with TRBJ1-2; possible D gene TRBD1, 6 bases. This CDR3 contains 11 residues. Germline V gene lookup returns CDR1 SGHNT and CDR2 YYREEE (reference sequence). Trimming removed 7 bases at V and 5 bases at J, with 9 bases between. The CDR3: CASGGDYGYTF. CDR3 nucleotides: TGTGCCAGCGGGGGCGATTATGGCTACACCTTC.

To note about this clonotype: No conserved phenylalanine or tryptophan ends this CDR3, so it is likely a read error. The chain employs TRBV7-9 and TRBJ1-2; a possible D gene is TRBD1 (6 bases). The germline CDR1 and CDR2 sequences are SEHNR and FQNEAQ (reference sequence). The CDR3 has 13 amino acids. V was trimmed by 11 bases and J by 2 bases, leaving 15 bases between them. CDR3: CAGRAGANYGYTS. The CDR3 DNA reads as TGTGCCGGCCGGGCAGGGGCGAACTATGGCTACACCTCC.

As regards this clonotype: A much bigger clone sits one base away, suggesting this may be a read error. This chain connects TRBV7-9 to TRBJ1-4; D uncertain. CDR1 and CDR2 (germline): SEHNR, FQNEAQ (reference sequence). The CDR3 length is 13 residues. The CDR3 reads CAGSLVGGEKLFF. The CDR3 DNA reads TGTGCCGGCAGCTTAGTGGGCGGGGAAAAACTGTTTTTT.

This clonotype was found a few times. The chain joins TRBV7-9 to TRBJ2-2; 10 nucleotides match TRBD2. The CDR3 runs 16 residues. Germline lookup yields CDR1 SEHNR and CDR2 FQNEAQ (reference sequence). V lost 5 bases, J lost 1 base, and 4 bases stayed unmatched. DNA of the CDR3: TGTGCCAGCAGCCCAGGGACTAGCGAGAACACCGGGGAGCTGTTTTTT. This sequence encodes CASSPGTSENTGELFF.

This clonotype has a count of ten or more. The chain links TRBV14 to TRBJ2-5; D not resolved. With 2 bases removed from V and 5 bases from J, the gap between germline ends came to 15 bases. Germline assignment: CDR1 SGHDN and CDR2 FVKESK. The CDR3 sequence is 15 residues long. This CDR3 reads CASSQLNRYPETQYF. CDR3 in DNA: TGTGCCAGCAGCCAACTCAACCGATACCCCGAGACCCAGTACTTC.

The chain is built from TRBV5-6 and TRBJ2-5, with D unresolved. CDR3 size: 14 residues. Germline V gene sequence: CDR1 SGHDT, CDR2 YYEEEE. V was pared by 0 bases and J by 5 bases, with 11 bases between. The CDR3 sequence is CASSLGARKETQYF. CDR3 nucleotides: TGTGCCAGCAGCTTGGGGGCTAGGAAGGAGACCCAGTACTTC.

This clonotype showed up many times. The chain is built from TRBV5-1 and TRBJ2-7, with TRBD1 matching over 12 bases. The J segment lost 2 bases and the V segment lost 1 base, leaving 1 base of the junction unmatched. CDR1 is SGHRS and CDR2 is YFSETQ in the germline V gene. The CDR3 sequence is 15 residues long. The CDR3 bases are TGCGCCAGCAGCTTGCGGGACAGGGGGCCCTACGAGCAGTACTTC. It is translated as CASSLRDRGPYEQYF.

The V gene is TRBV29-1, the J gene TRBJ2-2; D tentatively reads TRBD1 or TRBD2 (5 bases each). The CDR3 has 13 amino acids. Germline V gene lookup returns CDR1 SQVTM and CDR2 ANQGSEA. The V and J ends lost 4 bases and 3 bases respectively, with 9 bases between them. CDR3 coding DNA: TGCAGCGTTGGTGGGGGAGACACCGGGGAGCTGTTTTTT. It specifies CSVGGGDTGELFF.

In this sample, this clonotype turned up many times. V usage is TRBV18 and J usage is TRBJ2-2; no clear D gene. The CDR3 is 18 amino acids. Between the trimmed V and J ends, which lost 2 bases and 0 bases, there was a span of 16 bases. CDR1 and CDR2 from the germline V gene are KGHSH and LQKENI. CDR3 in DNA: TGTGCCAGCTCACCATTGTCGTCCGAGGATCCGAACACCGGGGAGCTGTTTTTT. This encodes CASSPLSSEDPNTGELFF.

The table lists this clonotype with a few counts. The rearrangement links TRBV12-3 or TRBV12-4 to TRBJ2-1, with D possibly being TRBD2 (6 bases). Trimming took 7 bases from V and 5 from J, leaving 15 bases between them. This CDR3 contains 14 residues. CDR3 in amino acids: CASNSGSFDNEQFF. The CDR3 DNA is TGTGCCAGCAATTCCGGGAGTTTCGACAATGAGCAGTTCTTC.

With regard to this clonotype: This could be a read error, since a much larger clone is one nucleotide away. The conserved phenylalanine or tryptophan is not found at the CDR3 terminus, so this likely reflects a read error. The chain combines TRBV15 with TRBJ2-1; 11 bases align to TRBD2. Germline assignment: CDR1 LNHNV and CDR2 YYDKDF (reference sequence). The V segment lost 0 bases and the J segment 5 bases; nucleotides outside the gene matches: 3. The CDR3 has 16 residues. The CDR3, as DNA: TGTGCCACCAGCAGAGAACTAGCGGGAGACCACAATGAGCAGTTCCTC. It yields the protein CATSRELAGDHNEQFL.

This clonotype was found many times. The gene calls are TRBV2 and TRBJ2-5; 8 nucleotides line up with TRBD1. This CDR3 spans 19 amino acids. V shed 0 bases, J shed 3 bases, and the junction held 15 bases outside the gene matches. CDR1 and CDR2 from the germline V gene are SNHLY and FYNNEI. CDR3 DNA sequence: TGTGCCAGCAGTGAAGCATGGGAGACAGGGGTGCCCAAAAAAGAGACCCAGTACTTC. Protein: CASSEAWETGVPKKETQYF.

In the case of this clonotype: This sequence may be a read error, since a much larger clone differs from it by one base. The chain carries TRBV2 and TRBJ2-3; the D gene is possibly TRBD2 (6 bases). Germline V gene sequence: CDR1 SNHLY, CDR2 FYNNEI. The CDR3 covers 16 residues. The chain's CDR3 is CASRRGEGRGTGTQYF. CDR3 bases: TGTGCCAGCAGGCGGGGAGAGGGCCGGGGCACAGGTACGCAGTATTTT.

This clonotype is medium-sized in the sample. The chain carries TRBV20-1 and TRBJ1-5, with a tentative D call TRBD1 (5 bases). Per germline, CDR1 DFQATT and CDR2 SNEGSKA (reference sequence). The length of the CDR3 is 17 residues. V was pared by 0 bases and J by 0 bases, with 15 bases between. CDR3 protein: CSARDYGGKYSNQPQHF. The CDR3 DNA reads TGCAGTGCTAGAGATTACGGGGGTAAATATAGCAATCAGCCCCAGCATTTT.

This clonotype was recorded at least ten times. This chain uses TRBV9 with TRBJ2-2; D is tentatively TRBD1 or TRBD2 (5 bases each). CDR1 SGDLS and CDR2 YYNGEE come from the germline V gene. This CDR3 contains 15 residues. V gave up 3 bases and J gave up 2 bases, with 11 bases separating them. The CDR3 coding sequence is TGTGCCAGCAGCGAGTGGGACGAAAACACCGGGGAGCTGTTTTTT. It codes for CASSEWDENTGELFF. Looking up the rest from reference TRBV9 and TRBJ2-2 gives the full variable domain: DSGVTQTPKHLITATGQRVTLRCSPRSGDLSVYWYQQSLDQGLQFLIQYYNGEERAKGNILERFSAQQFPDLHSELNLSSLELGDSALYFCASSEWDENTGELFFGEGSRLTVL.

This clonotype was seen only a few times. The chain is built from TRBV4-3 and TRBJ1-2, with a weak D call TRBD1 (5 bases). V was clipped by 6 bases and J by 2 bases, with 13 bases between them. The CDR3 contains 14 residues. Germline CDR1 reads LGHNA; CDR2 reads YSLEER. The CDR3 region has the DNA TGCGCCAGCAGAGAGACCGGGACGAACTATGGCTACACCTTC. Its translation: CASRETGTNYGYTF.

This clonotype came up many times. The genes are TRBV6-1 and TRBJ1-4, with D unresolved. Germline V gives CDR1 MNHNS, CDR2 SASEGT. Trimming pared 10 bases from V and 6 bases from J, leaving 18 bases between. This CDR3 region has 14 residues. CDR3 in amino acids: CATRVGYGHEKLFF. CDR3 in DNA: TGTGCCACCCGAGTAGGGTATGGACATGAAAAACTGTTTTTT.